Listed here are 2 T cell receptor beta chains from one sample, sequenced in a study of blood T cell repertoires in COVID-19. Data came from immunoSEQ multiplex PCR; TCRdb stores just in-frame clones and leaves some out. The table includes fewer than 350,000 clones, about 85% detected once. Source material: PBMCs or T cells enriched from blood (not recorded which). The receptors stem from a woman between 50 and 59 years old who had recovered from COVID-19.

This rearrangement joins TRBV19 to TRBJ1-1; D possibly corresponds to TRBD1 (5 bases). Trimming shortened V by 7 bases and J by 8 bases, and 8 bases separated the two germline ends. There are 10 residues in the CDR3. Germline V gene lookup returns CDR1 LNHDA and CDR2 SQIVND (reference sequence). CDR3 protein: CASIRGEAFF. The CDR3 nucleotides read TGTGCCAGTATACGGGGGGAAGCTTTCTTT.

The chain joins TRBV29-1 to TRBJ1-1; D not certain. CDR1 and CDR2 (germline): SQVTM, ANQGSEA. The CDR3 sequence is 11 residues long. V lost 6 bases and J lost 11, with 16 bases in between. DNA for the CDR3: TGCAGCGTCCCAACGGCGGGAGACGCTTTCTTT. Translation: CSVPTAGDAFF.